This TCR beta chain was found in a study of blood T cell repertoires in COVID-19. Study background: Sites across the United States, Italy and Spain contributed samples from acute and convalescent COVID-19. PBMCs, B-cell-depleted T cells, or T cells were the source of the cDNA or gDNA that made up the material.

Self-reported history from a screening survey and questionnaire set each donor's cohort. This CDR3 spans 16 amino acids. Germline CDR1 LGHNT, CDR2 FRNRAP. V was shortened by 4 bases and J by 8 bases, with 23 bases between the two germline ends. Original processing notes: Scientists estimated how many nucleated cells there were by amplifying reference gene primers. Only in-frame clones appear in the TCRdb table, and some are missing; sequencing was by immunoSEQ multiplex PCR. Clone size and the V and J calls come from that table; the DNA yielded D and trimming. Seen here are about 180,000 clones, 89% observed once, and the top ten hold about 2.1%.

V and J are TRBV12-5 and TRBJ1-2, with D tentatively TRBD1 (5 bases). The sequencing input was PBMCs or T cells enriched from blood (not recorded which). The sequence was obtained from a woman between 40 and 55 years old with acute COVID-19. CDR3 sequence reads: CASGSSLGSGELGYTF. As DNA, the CDR3 is TGTGCTAGTGGTTCTTCCCTAGGATCGGGGGAATTAGGCTACACCTTC.